This is a list of T cell receptor beta chains from one sample in a study of blood T cell repertoires in COVID-19. Here immunoSEQ multiplex PCR was the method, and the copy in TCRdb shows in-frame clones only, minus some. This sample has fewer than 120,000 clones; approximately 67% occur once, and the top ten carry less than 10%. Sequenced material: peripheral blood. Source of these receptors: a woman between 55 and 75 years old with acute or convalescent COVID-19. Each CDR3 is given with its conserved first and last residue. The D gene is left open where the match is weak. Part of the rows lack a size; the others show once, few, many or a class for expanded clones.

>TRBV28|TRBJ2-6|TRBD1|once
CASSSTGVGANVLTF
TGTGCCAGCAGTTCTACAGGGGTGGGGGCCAACGTCCTGACTTTC
>TRBV11-1|TRBJ1-1|.|.
CASSWQGTEAFF
TGTGCCAGCAGCTGGCAGGGCACTGAAGCTTTCTTT
>TRBV2|TRBJ2-7|.|.
CASRGGAREQYF
TGTGCCAGCAGAGGGGGGGCGAGGGAGCAGTACTTC
>TRBV6-1|TRBJ2-7|.|once
CAGSEGAFSYEQYF
TGTGCCGGCAGTGAAGGGGCGTTCTCCTACGAGCAGTACTTC
>TRBV3-1/TRBV3-2|TRBJ2-1|.|.
CASSPGVAGNEQFF
TGTGCCAGCAGTCCCGGCGTGGCGGGCAATGAGCAGTTCTTC
>TRBV3-1/TRBV3-2|TRBJ2-4|TRBD1|.
CASSPNDRGLAKNIQYF
TGTGCCAGCAGCCCCAACGACAGGGGACTAGCCAAAAACATTCAGTACTTC
>TRBV6-5|TRBJ2-7|TRBD2|.
CASRSGTSSAEQYF
TGTGCCAGCAGATCCGGGACTAGTTCCGCCGAGCAGTACTTC
>TRBV6-5|TRBJ1-1|TRBD1|.
CASTRQGASEAFF
TGTGCCAGCACCAGACAGGGGGCGTCTGAAGCTTTCTTT
>TRBV7-8|TRBJ2-5|TRBD2|.
CASSVILAGAPSAQYF
TGTGCCAGCAGCGTGATACTAGCGGGGGCCCCTTCGGCCCAGTACTTC
>TRBV7-9|TRBJ2-5|.|.
CASSPNTGRGWETQYF
TGTGCCAGCAGCCCGAACACAGGGAGAGGGTGGGAGACCCAGTACTTC
>TRBV12-5|TRBJ1-1|.|.
CASGLASGRSTEAFF
TGTGCTAGTGGTTTGGCCAGCGGTAGGAGCACTGAAGCTTTCTTT
>TRBV20-1|TRBJ1-3|TRBD1|.
CSANDRGPRNTIYF
TGCAGTGCTAATGACAGGGGGCCTAGAAACACCATATATTTT
>TRBV5-1|TRBJ1-5|.|once
CASSPPGGNQPQHF
TGCGCCAGCAGCCCACCTGGAGGCAATCAGCCCCAGCATTTT
>TRBV5-1|TRBJ1-4|TRBD1|.
CASSPRQGANEKLFF
TGCGCCAGCAGCCCCCGACAGGGGGCAAATGAAAAACTGTTTTTT
>TRBV9|TRBJ2-5|.|.
CASSVEQGGWETQYF
TGTGCCAGCAGCGTAGAACAGGGTGGCTGGGAGACCCAGTACTTC
>TRBV5-6|TRBJ1-2|TRBD1|few
CASSLGWTGSTYGYTF
TGTGCCAGCAGCCTAGGATGGACAGGTTCCACTTATGGCTACACCTTC
>TRBV15|TRBJ2-6|TRBD2|.
CATSRVGGRGANVLTF
TGTGCCACCAGCAGAGTGGGAGGGAGAGGGGCCAACGTCCTGACTTTC
>TRBV6-1|TRBJ2-7|.|.
CASSEATYYEQYF
TGTGCCAGCAGTGAAGCTACCTACTACGAGCAGTACTTC
>TRBV7-9|TRBJ1-3|TRBD1|.
CASSLDRVGNTIYF
TGTGCCAGCAGCTTGGACAGGGTGGGAAACACCATATATTTT
>TRBV5-1|TRBJ1-6|.|.
CASSLGGSRLVSPLHF
TGCGCCAGCAGCTTGGGCGGGTCCCGATTGGTCTCACCCCTCCACTTT
>TRBV29-1|TRBJ1-5|.|.
CSVREDTSQPQHF
TGCAGCGTTCGTGAGGACACCTCCCAGCCCCAGCATTTT
>TRBV18|TRBJ2-7|TRBD1|.
CASSPSGAGGSYEQYF
TGTGCCAGCTCACCTTCCGGGGCAGGGGGAAGCTACGAGCAGTACTTC
>TRBV24-1|TRBJ2-3|TRBD1|few
CATRGQGQDTQYF
TGTGCCACCAGAGGACAGGGGCAAGATACGCAGTATTTT
>TRBV14|TRBJ2-4|TRBD1|.
CASSPQTGGGSIGKNIQYF
TGTGCCAGCAGCCCTCAGACAGGGGGCGGGAGTATCGGCAAAAACATTCAGTACTTC
>TRBV5-1|TRBJ2-1|TRBD1|.
CASRTGDGSYNEQFF
TGCGCCAGCAGGACAGGGGACGGCTCCTACAATGAGCAGTTCTTC
>TRBV28|TRBJ1-1|TRBD1|.
CASNRDRRSRDEAFF
TGTGCCAGCAACCGGGACAGACGGTCTAGGGATGAAGCTTTCTTT
>TRBV28|TRBJ1-2|.|.
CASTGVLYGYTF
TGTGCCAGCACGGGGGTCCTATATGGCTACACCTTC
>TRBV18|TRBJ2-7|TRBD1|.
CASSPNQGQGTSEQYF
TGTGCCAGCTCACCAAATCAGGGACAGGGGACGAGTGAGCAGTACTTC
>TRBV11-2|TRBJ2-5|TRBD1|.
CASSPGQGRETQYF
TGTGCCAGCAGTCCGGGACAGGGGAGGGAGACCCAGTACTTC
>TRBV7-9|TRBJ1-2|.|.
CASSLVSARGVGGYTF
TGTGCCAGCAGCTTAGTTTCGGCCCGAGGCGTCGGCGGCTACACCTTC
>TRBV30|TRBJ1-5|TRBD1|.
CAWSPSKAGGKEQPQHF
TGTGCCTGGAGTCCTTCCAAGGCAGGGGGCAAGGAGCAGCCCCAGCATTTT
>TRBV28|TRBJ1-5|TRBD1|few
CASGSSGTGRLQPQHF
TGTGCCAGCGGATCATCCGGGACAGGGAGGCTTCAGCCCCAGCATTTT
>TRBV30|TRBJ1-1|.|few
CAWSSGTANTEAFF
TGTGCCTGGAGTTCTGGGACTGCGAACACTGAAGCTTTCTTT
>TRBV5-1|TRBJ2-1|TRBD2|.
CASTQTSGGLEQFF
TGCGCCAGCACCCAGACTAGCGGGGGCCTTGAGCAGTTCTTC
>TRBV11-3|TRBJ1-2|.|.
CASSFQGRRGYTF
TGTGCCAGCAGCTTCCAGGGGCGCCGGGGCTACACCTTC
>TRBV3-1/TRBV3-2|TRBJ1-1|.|.
CASSQAGGGNTEAFF
TGTGCCAGCAGCCAGGCGGGTGGCGGGAACACTGAAGCTTTCTTT
>TRBV7-3|TRBJ2-3|TRBD2|.
CASSLLGGGGGDTQYF
TGTGCCAGCAGCTTATTAGGCGGGGGAGGCGGAGATACGCAGTATTTT
>TRBV6-6|TRBJ2-3|TRBD1|.
CASTRDRASYTQYF
TGTGCCAGCACCCGGGACAGGGCTTCATATACGCAGTATTTT
>TRBV9|TRBJ2-5|.|.
CASSAGGTETQYF
TGTGCCAGCAGCGCCGGGGGTACAGAGACCCAGTACTTC
>TRBV28|TRBJ1-1|TRBD1|.
CASGQGARLPEAFF
TGTGCCAGCGGACAGGGGGCCCGTCTCCCCGAAGCTTTCTTT
>TRBV4-2|TRBJ1-1|TRBD1|.
CASSPRRDRETEAFF
TGTGCCAGCAGCCCCCGGCGGGACAGGGAAACTGAAGCTTTCTTT